The T cell receptor beta chain under discussion was sequenced for a study of long-term antiretroviral therapy in people with HIV. The authors ran the immunoSEQ assay, v3.0, at survey level. Produced via immunoSEQ multiplex PCR; TCRdb's table is partial and in-frame only. The sample includes tens of thousands of clones, approximately 88% of them seen just once. The CDR3 runs 13 residues. Deletions cut 11 bases from V and 5 bases from J, with 18 bases between. Germline lookup yields CDR1 KGHSH and CDR2 LQKENI. Worth noting for this clone: Its cognate antigen is unknown.

Findings and limits, study-wide: Spans of CDR3 length were tighter for HIV repertoires than for controls. Diversity went up after ART and still fell short of transplant donor controls.

The clonotype was recovered from a man aged 25-40 years with HIV. Sequenced here: unsorted PBMCs, sampled 2.7 to 2.9 years after starting antiretroviral therapy. The chain recombines TRBV18 with TRBJ1-1; D might be TRBD1 (6 bases). CDR3 nucleotide sequence: TGTGCCGCCGGCGGGGGGCTCGGGACTGAAGCTTTCTTT. It translates to CAAGGGLGTEAFF.